The T cell receptor beta chain described here comes from a study of T-cell memory formation after mild COVID-19. The overall study: Each donor largely had its own TCR clusters. Study results and limitations: The appearance of some responding clones in pre-infection memory suggested that cross-reactive memory joined.

Sample barcodes and UMIs were carried by the TCR alpha and TCR beta cDNA libraries that 5'RACE generated with constant-segment primers. TCRdb processed the 5' RACE reads anew with MiXCR; each CDR3 protein has one entry. The sample includes 430,000 or so distinct CDR3 sequences, 25% seen only once; the top ten take approximately 13%. For this clonotype: Its target is unknown.

This TCR came from an adult woman who had mild COVID-19 (a few samples of this study predate the infection). Cell type and time point are not known. Sequenced: PBMCs or a T cell subset sorted from them (not recorded which).

The CDR3 protein is CASSEGVQGQRKETQYF. CDR3 bases: TGTGCCAGCAGTGAGGGGGTCCAGGGACAGAGGAAAGAGACCCAGTACTTC. V gene TRBV25-1 combines with J gene TRBJ2-5, with 7 bases fitting TRBD1. CDR3 length equals 17 residues. V shed 3 bases, J shed 3 bases, and the junction held 13 bases outside the gene matches. Germline V gene lookup returns CDR1 MGHDK and CDR2 SYGVNS.